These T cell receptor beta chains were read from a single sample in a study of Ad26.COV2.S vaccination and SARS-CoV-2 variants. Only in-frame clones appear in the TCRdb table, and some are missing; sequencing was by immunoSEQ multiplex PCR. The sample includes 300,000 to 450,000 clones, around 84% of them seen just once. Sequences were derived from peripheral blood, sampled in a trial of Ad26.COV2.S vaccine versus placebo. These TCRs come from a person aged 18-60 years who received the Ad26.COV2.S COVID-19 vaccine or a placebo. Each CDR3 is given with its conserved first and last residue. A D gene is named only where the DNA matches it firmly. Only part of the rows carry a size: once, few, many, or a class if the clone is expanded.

TGTGCCAGCAGCTTGAGTGGGGGAGGTGAAAAACTGTTTTTT CASSLSGGGEKLFF TRBV5-8 14 TRBJ1-4 . once
TGTGCCAGCAGCTTAGCGATCGCAACTAATGAAAAACTGTTTTTT CASSLAIATNEKLFF TRBV7-2 15 TRBJ1-4 . .
TGTGCCAGCAGCCCCTACGCAAGCTCTGGAAACACCATATATTTT CASSPYASSGNTIYF TRBV3-1/TRBV3-2 15 TRBJ1-3 . .
TGTGCCAGCTCACCACCGGACAGGGCGGTCGCTGAAGCTTTCTTT CASSPPDRAVAEAFF TRBV18 15 TRBJ1-1 TRBD1 .
TGTGCCAGCAGCTTAGGGGGGGTGGAACCCCAGCATTTT CASSLGGVEPQHF TRBV7-2 13 TRBJ1-5 . .
TGTGCCAGCAGCAAAGAGACTAGCGGGAGGGACTCCTACAATGAGCAGTTCTTC CASSKETSGRDSYNEQFF TRBV21-1 18 TRBJ2-1 . .
TGTGCCAGCAGTAGCCCCGGGACGGCATACGAGCAGTACTTC CASSSPGTAYEQYF TRBV6-5 14 TRBJ2-7 . .
TGTGCCAGCAGTTACTCGGGCGACAGCTCCTACGAGCAGTACTTC CASSYSGDSSYEQYF TRBV6-5 15 TRBJ2-7 . .
TGTGCCAGCAGCTTGCAGGGGAAGTCAGATACGCAGTATTTT CASSLQGKSDTQYF TRBV11-3 14 TRBJ2-3 . .
TGTGCCTGGAGTGGGACAGGGGGGGGCAATCAGCCCCAGCATTTT CAWSGTGGGNQPQHF TRBV30 15 TRBJ1-5 TRBD1 once
TGTGCCAGCACCCTCAGGGGGGGAGAAGCTTTCTTT CASTLRGGEAFF TRBV3-1/TRBV3-2 12 TRBJ1-1 TRBD1 .
TGTGCTAGTGGATTACAGGGTAGTCTGTATGGCTACACCTTC CASGLQGSLYGYTF TRBV12-5 14 TRBJ1-2 . .
TGCAGCGTGAACCCGGTTCCAGATACGCAGTATTTT CSVNPVPDTQYF TRBV29-1 12 TRBJ2-3 . .
TGTGCCAGCAGTTACCCTTCGGGGGGCGTCCTCTACGAGCAGTACTTC CASSYPSGGVLYEQYF TRBV6-2/TRBV6-3 16 TRBJ2-7 . .
TGTGCCAGTGGACGAAGCACAGATACGCAGTATTTT CASGRSTDTQYF TRBV19 12 TRBJ2-3 . .
TGTGCCAGCAGCGGGCGACAGGGTGGCTATGGCTACACCTTC CASSGRQGGYGYTF TRBV11-2 14 TRBJ1-2 TRBD1 .
TGCGCCAGCAGAGAAGGACAGGCGAACACCGGGGAGCTGTTTTTT CASREGQANTGELFF TRBV5-1 15 TRBJ2-2 TRBD1 .
TGTGCCAGCAGGTCTTCGGATTTT CASRSSDF TRBV12-3/TRBV12-4 8 TRBJ1-3 . .
TGCAGCGTCTACGGGGCTTCCCTGTACGAGCAGTACTTC CSVYGASLYEQYF TRBV29-1 13 TRBJ2-7 . .
TGTGCCACCTACTCTTGGCGTTCGAACACTGAAGCTTTCTTT CATYSWRSNTEAFF TRBV6-5 14 TRBJ1-1 . .
TGTGCCAGCAGAGCAAAAGGGGGCGCTGGAAACACCATATATTTT CASRAKGGAGNTIYF TRBV6-5 15 TRBJ1-3 TRBD1 .
TGTGCCAGCTCACCTATGGGACAGCTCTACGAGCAGTACTTC CASSPMGQLYEQYF TRBV18 14 TRBJ2-7 TRBD1 .
TGTGCCAGCAGTCTCGGACTAGCGGGAGTCCCAGAGACCCAGTACTTC CASSLGLAGVPETQYF TRBV11-3 16 TRBJ2-5 TRBD2 .
TGTGCCAGTAGTATATTCCGGACAGGGGGCGGTGCCTCTGAAGCTTTCTTT CASSIFRTGGGASEAFF TRBV19 17 TRBJ1-1 TRBD1 .
TGTGCCAGCAGTCTGGGCAATGAGCAGTTCTTC CASSLGNEQFF TRBV27 11 TRBJ2-1 . .
TGTGCCACCAGCAGAGCGGGTGCAACTAATGAAAAACTGTTTTTT CATSRAGATNEKLFF TRBV15 15 TRBJ1-4 . .
TGTGCCAGCAGTTCCCCGACAGAAAAACTGTTTTTT CASSSPTEKLFF TRBV28 12 TRBJ1-4 . .
TGTGCCAGCTCACCGTTCGGACAGGGCAATGAGCAGTTCTTC CASSPFGQGNEQFF TRBV18 14 TRBJ2-1 TRBD1 .
TGTGCCAGCAGTGAATTGGGCGGGGGGGTCTCCTACGAGCAGTACTTC CASSELGGGVSYEQYF TRBV25-1 16 TRBJ2-7 TRBD2 .
TGCGCCAGCAGCTTGGGACAGGGGGTTGATACTGAAGCTTTCTTT CASSLGQGVDTEAFF TRBV5-1 15 TRBJ1-1 TRBD1 .
TGCGCCAGCAGCCAAGATACTAGTTACGGTAATGAAAAACTGTTTTTT CASSQDTSYGNEKLFF TRBV4-1 16 TRBJ1-4 . .
TGCAGTGCCAGTCGGGGCTCCTGGACAGGGACTGGAAACACCATATATTTT CSASRGSWTGTGNTIYF TRBV20-1 17 TRBJ1-3 TRBD1 .
TGTGCCAAGCCCGCCGGGTGCACTGAAGCTTTCTTT CAKPAGCTEAFF TRBV10-3 12 TRBJ1-1 . few
TGCGCCAGCAGTGAAAGGGCAGGGTCCTACAATGAGCAGTTCTTC CASSERAGSYNEQFF TRBV10-1 15 TRBJ2-1 . .
TGTGCCAGCAGCCCGGTGAGAAGCTTTTACGAGCAGTACTTC CASSPVRSFYEQYF TRBV7-2 14 TRBJ2-7 . .
TGTGCCAGTAAAGGAGGGGGGAATAGCAATCAGCCCCAGCATTTT CASKGGGNSNQPQHF TRBV19 15 TRBJ1-5 . .
TGCGCCAGCAGAGTTGTCGGGGACGTTGGAAACACCATATATTTT CASRVVGDVGNTIYF TRBV5-1 15 TRBJ1-3 . .
TGCGCCAGCAGCCAAGCCCGACAGGGAACTAGCACAGATACGCAGTATTTT CASSQARQGTSTDTQYF TRBV4-1 17 TRBJ2-3 TRBD1 .
TGTGCCAGCAGCTTAGAGGCCAGGGGGCACACAGATACGCAGTATTTT CASSLEARGHTDTQYF TRBV7-6 16 TRBJ2-3 TRBD1 .
TGTGCCTGGCAAACGGTCGGGAGGGCCAATGAGCAGTTCTTC CAWQTVGRANEQFF TRBV30 14 TRBJ2-1 TRBD2 few
TGTGCCAGCAGACTGATAGCTAGCGGGATGATGGACTTC CASRLIASGMMDF TRBV2 13 TRBJ2-7 TRBD2 .
TGTGCCAGTAGTTCCTTTACCTCCGGGGCCCACACTGAAGCTTTCTTT CASSSFTSGAHTEAFF TRBV19 16 TRBJ1-1 . .
TGTGCCAGTAGTGCCTTGGGGGTAGGAAGCACAGATACGCAGTATTTT CASSALGVGSTDTQYF TRBV19 16 TRBJ2-3 . few
TGTGCCAGCAGCCTCCGGGGAGAGGGTTCCAAAAACATTCAGTACTTC CASSLRGEGSKNIQYF TRBV9 16 TRBJ2-4 . .
TGTGCCAGACAGGGGGCGGGCGAAAAACTGTTTTTT CARQGAGEKLFF TRBV2 12 TRBJ1-4 TRBD1 .
TGTGCCACCAAAAAGGCGGCGCACGAGCAGTACTTC CATKKAAHEQYF TRBV10-3 12 TRBJ2-7 . .